There are many counts of the clone carrying this TCR beta chain. Its cognate antigen is unknown. The CDR3 totals 14 residues. With 2 bases clipped from V and 4 bases from J, the junction kept 5 bases outside the gene matches. From germline, CDR1 is PRHDT and CDR2 FYEKMQ (reference sequence). This sample is drawn from a study of Graves' ophthalmopathy and Graves' hyperthyroidism. Overall study: The blood sample was drawn at first diagnosis and before any treatment.

The study amplified TCR beta CDR3 regions using RNA transcripts. First-round RT-PCR with HTBI primers preceded a second-round multiplex PCR. MiXCR, run by TCRdb on the multiplex PCR reads, gives a single entry per CDR3 protein. The sample lists approximately 480,000 distinct CDR3 sequences; around 15% were seen once. The study, taken as a whole, reports: Among expanded thyroid clonotypes above 0.001 frequency, most also occurred in blood. Sensitivity reached less than 71% and specificity under 85% when the model predicted ophthalmopathy progression. Separation of ophthalmopathy from stable hyperthyroidism was achieved by a 13-signature model, at 85% to 90% sensitivity and roughly 80% specificity.

The genes are TRBV13 and TRBJ2-7; 7 bases are a match to TRBD1. This sequence originates from a woman aged 25 to 39 with Graves' ophthalmopathy. Sequenced material: blood. This chain's CDR3 is CASSLSRGRYEQYF. DNA for the CDR3: TGTGCCAGCAGCTTATCGAGGGGGCGGTACGAGCAGTACTTC.